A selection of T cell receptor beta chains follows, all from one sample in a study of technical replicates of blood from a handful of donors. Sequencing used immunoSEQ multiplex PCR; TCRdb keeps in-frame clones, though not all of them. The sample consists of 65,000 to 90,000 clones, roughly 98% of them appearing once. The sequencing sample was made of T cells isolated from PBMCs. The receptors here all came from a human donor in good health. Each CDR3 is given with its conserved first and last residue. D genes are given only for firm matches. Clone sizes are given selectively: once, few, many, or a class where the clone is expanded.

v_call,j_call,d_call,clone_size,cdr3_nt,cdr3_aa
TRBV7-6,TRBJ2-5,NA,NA,TGTGCCAGCAGCCTCCGACAGGTTGGGGAGACCCAGTACTTC,CASSLRQVGETQYF
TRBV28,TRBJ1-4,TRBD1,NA,TGTGCCAGCAGTTCCGGGACAGGGAGTGAAAAACTGTTTTTT,CASSSGTGSEKLFF
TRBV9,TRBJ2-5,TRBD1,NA,TGTGCCAGCAGCGCCCGGGACAGGGGTTTAGAGACCCAGTACTTC,CASSARDRGLETQYF
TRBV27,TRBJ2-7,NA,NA,TGTGCCAGCAGTCCGTCCTACGAGCAGTACTTC,CASSPSYEQYF
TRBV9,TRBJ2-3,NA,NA,TGTGCCAGCAGCGTAGGAGGTAGCACAGATACGCAGTATTTT,CASSVGGSTDTQYF
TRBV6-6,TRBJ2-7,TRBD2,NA,TGTGCCAGCAGTCCCACCCAGCGGGGAGGGCCGAGGGAGCAGTACTTC,CASSPTQRGGPREQYF
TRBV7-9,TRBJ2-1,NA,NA,TGTGCCAGCTCCCAGGGGACAAACAATGAGCAGTTCTTC,CASSQGTNNEQFF
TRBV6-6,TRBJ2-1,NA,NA,TGTGCCAGCAGTCAACAGGGAAGGGATGAGCAGTTCTTC,CASSQQGRDEQFF
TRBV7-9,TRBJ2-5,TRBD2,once,TGTGCCAGCAGCTTAGCGACTTCGGGACTAGCGGGGGAAGAGACCCAGTACTTC,CASSLATSGLAGEETQYF
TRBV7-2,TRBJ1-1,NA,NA,TGTGCCAGCAGGATGGGGGGTTCTATATTTAACACTGAAGCTTTCTTT,CASRMGGSIFNTEAFF
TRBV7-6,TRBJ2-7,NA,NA,TGTGCCAGCAGCTTACCGGGATCCTACGAGCAGTACTTC,CASSLPGSYEQYF
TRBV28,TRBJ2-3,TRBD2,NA,TGTGCCACCTCTAGCGGGAGTTACACAGATACGCAGTATTTT,CATSSGSYTDTQYF
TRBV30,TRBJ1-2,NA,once,TGTGCCTGGGCAATTAAGAGACAGAACTATGGCTACACCTTC,CAWAIKRQNYGYTF
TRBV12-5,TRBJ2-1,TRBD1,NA,TGTGCTAGTGGTTTGTGTTCCGGGACAGGTCTATGCGATGAGCAGTTCTTC,CASGLCSGTGLCDEQFF
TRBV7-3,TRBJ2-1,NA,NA,TGTGCCAGCAGCTTACACCCTGCCAGTGAGCAGTTCTTC,CASSLHPASEQFF
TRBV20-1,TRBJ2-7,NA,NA,TGCAGTGCTAGAGGGACTTCCGAGCAGTACTTC,CSARGTSEQYF
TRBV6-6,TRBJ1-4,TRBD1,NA,TGTGCCAGCAGTTACCGGGACAGGGAGGAAAAACTGTTTTTT,CASSYRDREEKLFF
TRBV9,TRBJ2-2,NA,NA,TGTGCCAGCAACAAAGGACGCTGGGATAGCGACACCGGGGAGCTGTTTTTT,CASNKGRWDSDTGELFF
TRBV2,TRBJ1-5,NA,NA,TGTGCCAGCGGACCGTCTCGGGGGCCCCAGCATTTT,CASGPSRGPQHF
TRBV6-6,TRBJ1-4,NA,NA,TGTGCCAGCAGTTATCGACAGGAAGAAAAACTGTTTTTT,CASSYRQEEKLFF
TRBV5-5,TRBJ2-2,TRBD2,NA,TGTGCCAGCAGCTTGTATAAACTAGCGGGACACACCGGGGAGCTGTTTTTT,CASSLYKLAGHTGELFF
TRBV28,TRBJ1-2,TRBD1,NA,TGTGCCAGCAGTTTATTGGGACAGGGGTCTGGCTACACCTTC,CASSLLGQGSGYTF